These 17 T cell receptor beta chains originate from one sample sequenced in a study of blood T cell repertoires in COVID-19 (TCRdb year 2020). The library was generated by the immunoSEQ multiplex PCR assay. TCRdb took this table from immuneACCESS and kept in-frame rearrangements with V and J called. Such tables lack part of the clones; where checked against another copy, unresolved V genes explain under half of the gap, and the rest is unexplained. Here the sample has approximately 83,000 clones; approximately 80% occur a single time. The ten largest make up 3.4% of the sample. Sequences were obtained from peripheral blood. The source is a man aged 50 or older with acute or convalescent COVID-19.

This chain uses TRBV11-2 with TRBJ2-1; TRBD1 matches 9 bases. The trim removed 6 bases at V and 8 bases at J, leaving 2 bases unmatched. Germline CDR1 is SGHAT and CDR2 is FQNNGV. The CDR3 runs to 12 residues. The CDR3 here is CASRGQGHEQFF. In DNA, the CDR3 is TGTGCCAGCAGGGGACAGGGTCATGAGCAGTTCTTC. Full variable domain (rest looked up from reference TRBV11-2 and TRBJ2-1): EAGVAQSPRYKIIEKRQSVAFWCNPISGHATLYWYQQILGQGPKLLIQFQNNGVVDDSQLPKDRFSAERLKGVDSTLKIQPAKLEDSAVYLCASRGQGHEQFFGPGTRLTVL.

The chain employs TRBV7-9 and TRBJ1-5, with D unclear. Trimming left V 5 bases short and J 2 bases short, with 13 bases between. Germline CDR1 reads SEHNR; CDR2 reads FQNEAQ (reference sequence). The CDR3 runs to 15 residues. The CDR3: CASSPGVFGNQPQHF. The CDR3, as DNA: TGTGCCAGCAGCCCCGGGGTGTTCGGCAATCAGCCCCAGCATTTT. Full variable domain (remainder filled in from reference TRBV7-9 and TRBJ1-5): DTGVSQNPRHKITKRGQNVTFRCDPISEHNRLYWYRQTLGQGPEFLTYFQNEAQLEKSRLLSDRFSAERPKGSFSTLEIQRTEQGDSAMYLCASSPGVFGNQPQHFGDGTRLSIL.

The chain links TRBV7-9 to TRBJ2-1; 10 bases map to TRBD2. The CDR3 is 16 residues long. Losses at the gene ends were 1 base for V and 7 bases for J; bases not matched to a gene: 7. The V gene's germline CDR1 is SEHNR and CDR2 FQNEAQ (reference sequence). CDR3 nucleotides: TGTGCCAGCAGCTTAGGGCCAGCGGGAGGGCCGAATGAGCAGTTCTTC. This codes for CASSLGPAGGPNEQFF.

This chain uses TRBV10-3 with TRBJ2-1; TRBD2 agrees at 7 bases. The length of the CDR3 is 16 residues. The V gene's germline CDR1 is ENHRY and CDR2 SYGVKD. V shed 6 bases and J 2 bases; nucleotides not matched to a gene: 10. CDR3 sequence: CAIRGGTNVTYNEQFF. The CDR3 DNA is TGTGCCATCAGGGGGGGGACTAACGTAACCTACAATGAGCAGTTCTTC.

J is TRBJ2-1 and V is TRBV2, with 8 bases that match TRBD2. The CDR3 consists of 13 residues. Per the germline V gene, CDR1 is SNHLY and CDR2 is FYNNEI. With V trimmed by 9 bases and J by 9 bases, 10 bases remained unmatched. CDR3 DNA sequence: TGTGCCAGTAGAAGCGGGAGTTTGGGTGAGCAGTTCTTC. It yields the protein CASRSGSLGEQFF. Supplemented by reference TRBV2 and TRBJ2-1, the full variable domain reads EPEVTQTPSHQVTQMGQEVILRCVPISNHLYFYWYRQILGQKVEFLVSFYNNEISEKSEIFDDQFSVERPDGSNFTLKIRSTKLEDSAMYFCASRSGSLGEQFFGPGTRLTVL.

The rearrangement uses TRBV6-1 and TRBJ1-2; 7 bases map to TRBD1. Germline V gene lookup returns CDR1 MNHNS and CDR2 SASEGT. The CDR3 runs to 15 residues. V lost 0 bases and J lost 8; bases outside the gene matches: 9. CDR3 loop: CASSEAARGVWGYTF. CDR3 nucleotides: TGTGCCAGCAGTGAAGCTGCCAGGGGGGTTTGGGGCTACACCTTC.

The V and J genes are TRBV18 and TRBJ2-7; TRBD2 aligns across 13 bases. With 3 bases clipped from V and 0 bases from J, the junction kept 5 bases outside the gene matches. The CDR3 is 17 amino acids. CDR1 is KGHSH and CDR2 is LQKENI in the germline V gene. DNA for the CDR3: TGTGCCAGCTCACCCGGACTAGCGGGAGAGACCTCCTACGAGCAGTACTTC. This codes for CASSPGLAGETSYEQYF. Based on the CDR3 plus reference TRBV18 and TRBJ2-7, the full variable domain is NAGVMQNPRHLVRRRGQEARLRCSPMKGHSHVYWYRQLPEEGLKFMVYLQKENIIDESGMPKERFSAEFPKEGPSILRIQQVVRGDSAAYFCASSPGLAGETSYEQYFGPGTRLTVT.

V usage is TRBV28 and J usage is TRBJ1-2; 9 bases line up with TRBD1. CDR1 is MDHEN, CDR2 SYDVKM, per germline. CDR3 length: 14 residues. With 6 bases clipped from V and 6 bases from J, the junction kept 8 bases outside the gene matches. The CDR3 DNA reads TGTGCCAGCAGCAGCGGGGGACAGGGAGATGGCTACACCTTC. It yields the protein CASSSGGQGDGYTF.

This chain uses TRBV9 with TRBJ1-1; 9 nucleotides line up with TRBD1. CDR3 length equals 15 residues. With 3 bases clipped from V and 1 base from J, the junction kept 4 bases outside the gene matches. Germline assignment: CDR1 SGDLS and CDR2 YYNGEE. The CDR3 sequence: CASSEETGGNTEAFF. The CDR3 nucleotides are TGTGCCAGCAGCGAGGAGACAGGGGGGAACACTGAAGCTTTCTTT.

J is TRBJ2-1 and V is TRBV30, with 9 bases matching TRBD2. V trimming: 6 bases; J trimming: 4 bases; junction bases outside the gene matches: 7. CDR1 and CDR2 from the germline V gene are GTSNPN and SVGIG (reference sequence). CDR3 size: 14 residues. This CDR3 is CACNGLARYNEQFF. Here the CDR3 DNA reads TGTGCCTGCAACGGACTAGCGCGGTACAATGAGCAGTTCTTC.

The chain combines TRBV7-2 with TRBJ1-2, with 10 bases identical to TRBD1. V was clipped by 4 bases and J by 8 bases; unmatched bases: 13. The CDR3 length is 16 residues. CDR1 is SGHTA and CDR2 is FQGNSA in the germline V gene. CDR3 coding DNA: TGTGCCAGCAGCTACTTCACCGGGACAGGGGCTAACGGCTACACCTTC. Protein sequence: CASSYFTGTGANGYTF. The whole variable domain, filled in from reference TRBV7-2 and TRBJ1-2, reads GAGVSQSPSNKVTEKGKDVELRCDPISGHTALYWYRQSLGQGLEFLIYFQGNSAPDKSGLPSDRFSAERTGGSVSTLTIQRTQQEDSAVYLCASSYFTGTGANGYTFGSGTRLTVV.

V is TRBV19 and J is TRBJ2-3, with a weak D call TRBD2 (6 bases). Trimming removed 7 bases at V and 6 bases at J, with 11 bases between. The CDR3 runs to 12 residues. Germline values: CDR1 LNHDA, CDR2 SQIVND (reference sequence). CDR3 in DNA: TGTGCCAGTAAGTCTCTAGCGGATACGCAGTATTTT. This encodes CASKSLADTQYF.

The genes are TRBV4-3 and TRBJ2-3, with D perhaps matching TRBD1 (7 bases). The CDR3 consists of 16 residues. CDR1 is LGHNA and CDR2 is YSLEER in the germline V gene. Trimming took 0 bases from V and 4 from J, leaving 14 bases between them. CDR3 sequence reads: CASSQEGGGASDTQYF. The CDR3 DNA follows: TGCGCCAGCAGCCAAGAAGGAGGGGGCGCGTCAGATACGCAGTATTTT.

Only a few counts were recorded for this clone. The chain has TRBV7-7 and TRBJ2-2; 10 positions match TRBD1. CDR3 length equals 15 residues. Trimming at V came to 3 bases and at J to 8 bases, leaving 6 bases not matched to a gene. Germline V gives CDR1 SSHAT, CDR2 FNYEAQ (reference sequence). In nucleotides, the CDR3 is TGTGCCAGCAGCTTGGGACAGGGGTTTTTTGGGGAGCTGTTTTTT. Translation: CASSLGQGFFGELFF. The full variable domain, completed using reference TRBV7-7 and TRBJ2-2, is GAGVSQSPRYKVTKRGQDVTLRCDPISSHATLYWYQQALGQGPEFLTYFNYEAQPDKSGLPSDRFSAERPEGSISTLTIQRTEQRDSAMYRCASSLGQGFFGELFFGEGSRLTVL.

The chain uses TRBV12-5 and TRBJ2-5; TRBD1 aligns across 7 bases. The trim removed 5 bases at V and 0 bases at J, leaving 6 bases unmatched. Germline CDR1 reads LGHNT; CDR2 reads FRNRAP. The CDR3 has 15 amino acids. This CDR3 reads CASGPGQAYQETQYF. Here the CDR3 DNA reads TGTGCTAGTGGTCCCGGACAGGCGTACCAAGAGACCCAGTACTTC.

The rearrangement joins TRBV18 to TRBJ2-6; no reliable D call. Germline V gene data show CDR1 as KGHSH and CDR2 as LQKENI. The V and J ends lost 3 bases and 0 bases respectively, with 9 bases between them. This CDR3 has 16 amino acids. The CDR3 is CASSPRRISGANVLTF. CDR3 bases: TGTGCCAGCTCACCCAGGCGTATCTCTGGGGCCAACGTCCTGACTTTC.

The rearrangement uses TRBV4-3 and TRBJ1-1; D gene uncertain. The germline V gene encodes CDR1 LGHNA and CDR2 YSLEER. The CDR3 consists of 15 residues. Trimming removed 0 bases at V and 0 bases at J, with 8 bases between. The CDR3 region is CASSQDTRLNTEAFF. The DNA of the CDR3 is TGCGCCAGCAGCCAAGATACGCGGCTGAACACTGAAGCTTTCTTT.